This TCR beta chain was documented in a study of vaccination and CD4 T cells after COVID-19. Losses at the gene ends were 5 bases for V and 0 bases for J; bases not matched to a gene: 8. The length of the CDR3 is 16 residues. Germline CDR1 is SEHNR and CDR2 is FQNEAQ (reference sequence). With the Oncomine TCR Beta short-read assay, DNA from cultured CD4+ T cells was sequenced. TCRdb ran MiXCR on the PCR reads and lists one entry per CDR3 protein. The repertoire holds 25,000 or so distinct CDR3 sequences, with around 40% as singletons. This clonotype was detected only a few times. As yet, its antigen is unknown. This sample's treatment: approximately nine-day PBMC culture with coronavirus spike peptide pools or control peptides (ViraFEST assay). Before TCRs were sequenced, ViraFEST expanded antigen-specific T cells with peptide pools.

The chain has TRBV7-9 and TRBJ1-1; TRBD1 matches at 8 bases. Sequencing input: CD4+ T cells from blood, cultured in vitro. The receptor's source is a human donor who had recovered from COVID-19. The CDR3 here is CASSPRDRIMNTEAFF. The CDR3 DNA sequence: TGTGCCAGCAGCCCACGGGACAGGATCATGAACACTGAAGCTTTCTTT.